This T cell receptor beta chain was recovered during a study of blood T cells in healthy people across ages. Study-level points and caveats: Among long-lived donors, naive CD4+ cells were more numerous and diversity higher than in aged donors. Age showed a roughly linear inverse relationship with TCR beta diversity per million T cells.

PCR was performed a second time for about 6 to 11 cycles using a sample-barcoded 5' primer and a J-beta primer mix. One entry per CDR3 protein, called by TCRdb with MiXCR from the 5' RACE reads. The repertoire holds 1.8 million or so distinct CDR3 sequences, 30% to 40% seen once, with more than 20% in the top ten. Drawn from each donor were around 9.1 milliliters of peripheral blood. The CDR3 length is 15 residues. CDR1 is DFQATT, CDR2 SNEGSKA, per germline (reference sequence). Trimming shortened V by 0 bases and J by 4 bases, and 13 bases separated the two germline ends. Turning to this clonotype: Its antigen is as yet unknown.

This sequence joins TRBV20-1 and TRBJ1-5, with D unclear. The specimen was blood. The sequence came from a human donor in good health. The CDR3 coding sequence is TGCAGTGCTAGAGATCCGGCCCGGGCGAATCAGCCCCAGCATTTT. It translates to CSARDPARANQPQHF.